Each of the 10 T cell receptor beta chains below was sequenced from the same sample in a study of cytomegalovirus exposure and HLA in healthy donors. Vbeta (60) and Jbeta (13) primers were used in the PCR. The table came from immunoSEQ multiplex PCR; TCRdb's copy has only in-frame clones and leaves some out. The profile shows roughly 84,000 clones, roughly 64% of them singletons. Source material: PBMCs. Every receptor here comes from a woman aged 40-49 years in good health and CMV-seropositive.

The chain joins TRBV28 to TRBJ1-1, with a tentative D call TRBD1 (6 bases). The CDR3 sequence is 14 residues long. The germline V gene encodes CDR1 MDHEN and CDR2 SYDVKM. The V and J ends lost 6 bases and 5 bases respectively, with 16 bases between them. In nucleotides, the CDR3 is TGTGCCAGCAGACGTTTATATAGGGGGACTGAAGCTTTCTTT. Residues: CASRRLYRGTEAFF.

The chain couples TRBV19 to TRBJ1-4, with D possibly matching TRBD1 (6 bases). Germline V gene data show CDR1 as LNHDA and CDR2 as SQIVND (reference sequence). Trimming took 5 bases from V and 4 from J, leaving 17 bases between them. CDR3 length: 16 residues. The CDR3 sequence: CASSLFRAGVNEKLFF. In nucleotides, the CDR3 is TGTGCCAGTAGTTTGTTTCGGGCAGGGGTTAATGAAAAACTGTTTTTT.

The rearrangement links TRBV28 to TRBJ2-5, with 7 bases lining up with TRBD1. Unmatched junction bases numbered 4, after V lost 5 bases and J lost 1 base. Germline V gene lookup returns CDR1 MDHEN and CDR2 SYDVKM. The length of the CDR3 is 14 residues. For the CDR3, the DNA is TGTGCCAGCAGTATTAGACAGGGCCAAGAGACCCAGTACTTC. Translating it yields CASSIRQGQETQYF. The complete variable domain, with remaining parts taken from reference TRBV28 and TRBJ2-5, reads DVKVTQSSRYLVKRTGEKVFLECVQDMDHENMFWYRQDPGLGLRLIYFSYDVKMKEKGDIPEGYSVSREKKERFSLILESASTNQTSMYLCASSIRQGQETQYFGPGTRLLVL.

This chain links TRBV7-4 with TRBJ2-7; weak D call: TRBD2 (5 bases). Germline CDR1 SGHVT, CDR2 SQSDAQ. The CDR3 spans 15 residues. Trimming took off 1 base at V and 5 bases at J, with 15 bases between the two ends. CDR3 DNA sequence: TGTGCCAGCAGCTTAGGAGGGCACGGACCAGACGAGCAGTACTTC. As protein: CASSLGGHGPDEQYF.

The genes are TRBV5-1 and TRBJ1-2, with TRBD1 identical over 7 bases. The CDR3 totals 17 residues. Germline loops: CDR1 SGHRS, CDR2 YFSETQ. The junction had 11 bases not matched to a gene; V was cut back by 0 bases and J by 3 bases. The CDR3 DNA follows: TGCGCCAGCAGCTTGGACGGGACAGCCCTATTGGACTATGGCTACACCTTC. Translating gives CASSLDGTALLDYGYTF. The complete variable domain, with remaining parts taken from reference TRBV5-1 and TRBJ1-2, reads KAGVTQTPRYLIKTRGQQVTLSCSPISGHRSVSWYQQTPGQGLQFLFEYFSETQRNKGNFPGRFSGRQFSNSRSEMNVSTLELGDSALYLCASSLDGTALLDYGYTFGSGTRLTVV.

J is TRBJ2-5 and V is TRBV28; no reliable D call. The DNA end is a closer match to TRBJ2-7, so the J assignment may be wrong. Per the germline V gene, CDR1 is MDHEN and CDR2 is SYDVKM. The CDR3 runs 12 residues. The CDR3, as DNA: TGTGCCAGCAGTTCTCCTGAGTACGAGCAGTACTTC. It translates to CASSSPEYEQYF.

The gene calls are TRBV5-4 and TRBJ2-4; D may be TRBD1 (6 bases). V was cut by 2 bases and J by 0 bases, with 18 bases left in between. Germline assignment: CDR1 SGHNT and CDR2 YYREEE (reference sequence). The CDR3 consists of 18 residues. CDR3 residues: CASSFQGTLVVAKNIQYF. The CDR3 coding sequence is TGTGCCAGCAGCTTCCAGGGGACACTCGTCGTAGCCAAAAACATTCAGTACTTC.

This chain links TRBV11-2 with TRBJ1-1; 8 bases align to TRBD1. V trimming: 4 bases; J trimming: 1 base; junction bases outside the gene matches: 11. This CDR3 has 17 amino acids. Germline lookup yields CDR1 SGHAT and CDR2 FQNNGV. The CDR3 region is CASSSIRGPTKNTEAFF. Here the CDR3 DNA reads TGTGCCAGCAGCTCCATCAGGGGGCCGACAAAGAACACTGAAGCTTTCTTT.

The gene calls are TRBV7-2 and TRBJ2-5, with TRBD2 identical over 11 bases. Germline loops: CDR1 SGHTA, CDR2 FQGNSA. The CDR3 spans 14 residues. V lost 3 bases, J lost 5 bases, and 2 bases stayed unmatched. CDR3 in DNA: TGTGCCAGCAGCTTTAGCGGGAGGGGGGAGACCCAGTACTTC. Protein product: CASSFSGRGETQYF.

V and J are TRBV2 and TRBJ2-5; 7 bases line up with TRBD1. Germline loops: CDR1 SNHLY, CDR2 FYNNEI. The V segment lost 7 bases and the J segment 11 bases; nucleotides outside the gene matches: 22. The CDR3 covers 16 residues. Here the CDR3 reads CASTDDASGGWRGQYF. In DNA, the CDR3 is TGTGCCAGCACCGACGATGCCTCAGGGGGTTGGAGAGGACAGTACTTC.